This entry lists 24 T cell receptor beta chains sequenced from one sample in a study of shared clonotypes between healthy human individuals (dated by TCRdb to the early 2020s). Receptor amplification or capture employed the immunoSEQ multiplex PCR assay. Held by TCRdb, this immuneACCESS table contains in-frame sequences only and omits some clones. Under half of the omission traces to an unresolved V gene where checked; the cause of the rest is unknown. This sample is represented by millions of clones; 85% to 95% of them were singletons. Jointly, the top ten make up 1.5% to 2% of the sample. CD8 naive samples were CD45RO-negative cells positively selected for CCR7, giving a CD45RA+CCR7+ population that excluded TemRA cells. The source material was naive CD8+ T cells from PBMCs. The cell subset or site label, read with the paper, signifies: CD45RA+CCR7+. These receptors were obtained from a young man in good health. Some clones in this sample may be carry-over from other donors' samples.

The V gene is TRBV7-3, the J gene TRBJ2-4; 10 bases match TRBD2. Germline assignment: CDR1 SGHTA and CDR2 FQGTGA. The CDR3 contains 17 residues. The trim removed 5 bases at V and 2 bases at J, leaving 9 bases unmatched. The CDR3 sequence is CASSAGTSVTPKNIQYF. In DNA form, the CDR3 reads TGTGCCAGCAGCGCAGGGACTAGCGTAACTCCCAAAAACATTCAGTACTTC.

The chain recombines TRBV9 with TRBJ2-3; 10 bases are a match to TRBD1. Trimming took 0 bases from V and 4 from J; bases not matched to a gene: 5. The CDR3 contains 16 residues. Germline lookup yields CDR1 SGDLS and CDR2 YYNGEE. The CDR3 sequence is CASSVVGTGVPDTQYF. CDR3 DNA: TGTGCCAGCAGCGTAGTAGGGACAGGGGTTCCAGATACGCAGTATTTT.

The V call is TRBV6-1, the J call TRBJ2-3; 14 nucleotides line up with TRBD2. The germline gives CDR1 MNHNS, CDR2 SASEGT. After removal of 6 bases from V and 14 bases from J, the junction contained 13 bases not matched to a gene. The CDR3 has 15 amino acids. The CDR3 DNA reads TGTGCCAGCAGACTGGGACTAGCGGGAGCGTTTCTCCCGTATTTT. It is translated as CASRLGLAGAFLPYF.

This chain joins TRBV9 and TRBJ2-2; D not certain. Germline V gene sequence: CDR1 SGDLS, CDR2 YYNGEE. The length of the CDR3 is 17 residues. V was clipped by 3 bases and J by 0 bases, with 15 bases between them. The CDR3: CASSAPRGYTNTGELFF. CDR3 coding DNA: TGTGCCAGCAGCGCCCCCCGTGGCTATACGAACACCGGGGAGCTGTTTTTT.

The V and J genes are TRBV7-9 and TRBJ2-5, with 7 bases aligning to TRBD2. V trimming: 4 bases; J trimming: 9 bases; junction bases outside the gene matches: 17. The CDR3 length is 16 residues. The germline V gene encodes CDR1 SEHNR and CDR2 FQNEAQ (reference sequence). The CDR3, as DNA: TGTGCCAGCAGCTCCCCCAGCGGGGCCCTAGAAGGATCCCAGTACTTC. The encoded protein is CASSSPSGALEGSQYF.

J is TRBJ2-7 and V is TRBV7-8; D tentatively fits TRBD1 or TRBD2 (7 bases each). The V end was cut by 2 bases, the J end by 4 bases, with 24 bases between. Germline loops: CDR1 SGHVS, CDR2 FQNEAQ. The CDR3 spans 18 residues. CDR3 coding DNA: TGTGCCAGCAGCTTAAGGGTCATACCGGCAGGGGGGGCGTACGAGCAGTACTTC. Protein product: CASSLRVIPAGGAYEQYF.

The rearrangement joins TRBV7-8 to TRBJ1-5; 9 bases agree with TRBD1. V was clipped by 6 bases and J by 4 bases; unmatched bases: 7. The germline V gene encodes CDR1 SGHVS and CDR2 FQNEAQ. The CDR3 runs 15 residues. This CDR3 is CASSSTGGWNQPQHF. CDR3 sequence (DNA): TGTGCCAGCAGTTCAACAGGGGGCTGGAATCAGCCCCAGCATTTT.

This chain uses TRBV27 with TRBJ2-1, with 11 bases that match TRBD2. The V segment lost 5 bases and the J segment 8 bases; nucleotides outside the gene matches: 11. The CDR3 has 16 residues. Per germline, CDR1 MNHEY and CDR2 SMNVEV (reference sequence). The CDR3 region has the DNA TGTGCCAGCAGTCCGGATAGCGGGAGGGCCATGGATGAGCAGTTCTTC. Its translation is CASSPDSGRAMDEQFF.

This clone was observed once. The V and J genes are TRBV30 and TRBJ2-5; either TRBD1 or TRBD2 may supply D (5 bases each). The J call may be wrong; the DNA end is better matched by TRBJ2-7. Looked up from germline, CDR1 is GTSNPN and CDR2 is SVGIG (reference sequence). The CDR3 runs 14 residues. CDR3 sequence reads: CAWSPRTIGGEQYF. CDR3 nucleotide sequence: TGTGCCTGGAGTCCTCGAACGATTGGGGGCGAGCAGTACTTC.

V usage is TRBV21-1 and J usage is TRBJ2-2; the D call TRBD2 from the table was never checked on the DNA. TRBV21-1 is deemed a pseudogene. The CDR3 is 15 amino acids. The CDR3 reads CASSKRTVWGEELFF. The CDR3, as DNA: TGTGCCAGCAGCAAACGGACGGTTTGGGGGGAGGAGCTGTTTTTT.

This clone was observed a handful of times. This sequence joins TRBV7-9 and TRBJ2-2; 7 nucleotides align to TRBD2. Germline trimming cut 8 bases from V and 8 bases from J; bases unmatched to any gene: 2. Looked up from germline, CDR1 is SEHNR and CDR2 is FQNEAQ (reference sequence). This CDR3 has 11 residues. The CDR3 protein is CASGGGGELFF. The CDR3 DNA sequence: TGTGCCAGCGGCGGGGGAGGGGAGCTGTTTTTT.

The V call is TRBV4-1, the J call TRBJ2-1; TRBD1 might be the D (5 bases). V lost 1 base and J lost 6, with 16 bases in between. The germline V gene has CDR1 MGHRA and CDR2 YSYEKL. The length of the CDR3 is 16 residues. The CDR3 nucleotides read TGCGCCAGCAGCCAAGTTGTGGGGCCTGGCTCCAATGAGCAGTTCTTC. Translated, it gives CASSQVVGPGSNEQFF.

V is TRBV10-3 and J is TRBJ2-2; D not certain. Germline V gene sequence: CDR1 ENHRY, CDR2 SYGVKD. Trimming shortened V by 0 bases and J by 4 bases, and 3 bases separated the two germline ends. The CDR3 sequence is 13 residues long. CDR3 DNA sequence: TGTGCCATCAGTGAGTCTTTCACCGGGGAGCTGTTTTTT. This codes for CAISESFTGELFF.

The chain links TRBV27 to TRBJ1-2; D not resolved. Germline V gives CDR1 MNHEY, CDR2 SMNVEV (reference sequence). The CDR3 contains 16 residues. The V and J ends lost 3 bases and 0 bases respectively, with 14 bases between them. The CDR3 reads CASSFGPVIANYGYTF. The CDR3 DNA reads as TGTGCCAGCAGTTTCGGTCCTGTAATAGCTAACTATGGCTACACCTTC.

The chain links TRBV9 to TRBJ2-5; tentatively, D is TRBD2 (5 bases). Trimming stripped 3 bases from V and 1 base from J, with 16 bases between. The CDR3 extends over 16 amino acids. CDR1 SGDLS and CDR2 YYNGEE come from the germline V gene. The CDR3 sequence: CASSERAGVLQETQYF. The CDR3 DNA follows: TGTGCCAGCAGCGAGAGGGCTGGGGTCCTCCAAGAGACCCAGTACTTC.

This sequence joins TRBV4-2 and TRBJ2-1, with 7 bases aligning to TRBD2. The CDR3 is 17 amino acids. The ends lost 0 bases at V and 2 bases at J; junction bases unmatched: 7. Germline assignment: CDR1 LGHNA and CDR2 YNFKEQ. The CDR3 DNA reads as TGTGCCAGCAGCCAAGAGAGCCGGGAGGTACCCTACAATGAGCAGTTCTTC. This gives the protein CASSQESREVPYNEQFF.

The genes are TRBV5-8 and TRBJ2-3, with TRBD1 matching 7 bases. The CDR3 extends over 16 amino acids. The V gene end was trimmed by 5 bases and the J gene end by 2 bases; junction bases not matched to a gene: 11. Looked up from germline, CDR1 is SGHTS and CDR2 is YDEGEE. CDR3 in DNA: TGTGCCAGCAGTTCGGACAGGCGAACGTTCACAGATACGCAGTATTTT. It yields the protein CASSSDRRTFTDTQYF.

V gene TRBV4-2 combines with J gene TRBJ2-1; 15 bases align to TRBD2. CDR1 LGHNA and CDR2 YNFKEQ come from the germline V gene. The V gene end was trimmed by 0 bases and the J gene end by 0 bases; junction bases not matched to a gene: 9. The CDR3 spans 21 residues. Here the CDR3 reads CASSQDILGLAGGPSYNEQFF. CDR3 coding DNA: TGTGCCAGCAGCCAAGATATCCTAGGACTAGCGGGAGGGCCCTCCTACAATGAGCAGTTCTTC.

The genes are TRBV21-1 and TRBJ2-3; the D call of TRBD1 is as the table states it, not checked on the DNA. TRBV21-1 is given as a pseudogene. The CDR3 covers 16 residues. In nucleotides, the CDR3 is TGTGCCAGCACCTCCGGGACAGGGGCTTTTGCAGATACGCAGTATTTT. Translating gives CASTSGTGAFADTQYF.

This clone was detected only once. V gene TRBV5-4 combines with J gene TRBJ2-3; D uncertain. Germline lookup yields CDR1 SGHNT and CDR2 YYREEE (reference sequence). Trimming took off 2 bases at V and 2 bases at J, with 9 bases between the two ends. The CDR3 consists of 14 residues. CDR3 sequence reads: CASSFDLSTDTQYF. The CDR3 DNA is TGTGCCAGCAGCTTTGACCTATCCACAGATACGCAGTATTTT.

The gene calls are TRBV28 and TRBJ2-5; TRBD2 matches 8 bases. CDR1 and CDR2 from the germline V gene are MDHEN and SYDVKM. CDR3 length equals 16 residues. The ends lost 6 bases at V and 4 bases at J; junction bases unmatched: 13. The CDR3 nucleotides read TGTGCCAGCAGCAGTACGCGGGAGGCGGAAGGAGAGACCCAGTACTTC. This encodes CASSSTREAEGETQYF. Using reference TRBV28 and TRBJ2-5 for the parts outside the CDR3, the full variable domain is DVKVTQSSRYLVKRTGEKVFLECVQDMDHENMFWYRQDPGLGLRLIYFSYDVKMKEKGDIPEGYSVSREKKERFSLILESASTNQTSMYLCASSSTREAEGETQYFGPGTRLLVL.

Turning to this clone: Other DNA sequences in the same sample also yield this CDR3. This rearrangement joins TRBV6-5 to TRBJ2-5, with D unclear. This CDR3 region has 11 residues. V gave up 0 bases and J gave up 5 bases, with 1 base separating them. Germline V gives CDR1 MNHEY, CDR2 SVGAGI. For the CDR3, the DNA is TGTGCCAGCAGTTACTCTGAGACCCAGTACTTC. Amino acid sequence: CASSYSETQYF.

The CDR3 bases are TGTGCCAGCAGCTTATTAGCGGGTCGAGAGACCCAGTACTTC. This sequence encodes CASSLLAGRETQYF. The V and J genes are TRBV11-2 and TRBJ2-5; 7 bases fit TRBD2. V trimming: 2 bases; J trimming: 4 bases; junction bases outside the gene matches: 4. The CDR3 consists of 14 residues. In germline, CDR1 is SGHAT, CDR2 FQNNGV.

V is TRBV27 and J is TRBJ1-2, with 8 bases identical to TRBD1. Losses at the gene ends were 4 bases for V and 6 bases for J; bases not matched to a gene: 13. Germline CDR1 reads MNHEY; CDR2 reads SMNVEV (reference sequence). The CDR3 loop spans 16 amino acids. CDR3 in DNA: TGTGCCAGCAGTTCCCTCCTGACAGGGGAGATGGATGGCTACACCTTC. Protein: CASSSLLTGEMDGYTF.